The 2 T cell receptor beta chains below all came from one sample that was sequenced in a study of blood T cell repertoires in COVID-19 (TCRdb year 2020). Receptors were amplified or captured by the immunoSEQ multiplex PCR assay. TCRdb provides this immuneACCESS table in a form limited to in-frame rearrangements. Some clones are lacking; in checked studies, under half of them reflect an unresolved V gene, and why the rest are absent is not known. A total of about 250,000 clones appear in this sample, around nine tenths of them only once. The leading ten clones occupy approximately 3.4% of the sample. The sequenced material came from PBMCs or T cells enriched from blood (not recorded which). These receptors originate from a woman aged 40-49 years who had been exposed to COVID-19.

V and J are TRBV13 and TRBJ2-7; D not resolved. V lost 3 bases to trimming and J lost 7 bases, with 13 bases between them. The CDR3 sequence is 13 residues long. Germline CDR1 and CDR2: PRHDT and FYEKMQ (reference sequence). Here the CDR3 DNA reads TGTGCCAGCAGCTTCAGGCCTGTTCGGGAGCAGTACTTC. Translating gives CASSFRPVREQYF.

The chain joins TRBV5-1 to TRBJ2-1; the match to TRBD2 covers 10 bases. CDR3 length equals 16 residues. Germline-derived CDR1 and CDR2 are SGHRS and YFSETQ. V was clipped by 4 bases and J by 2 bases; unmatched bases: 6. CDR3 DNA sequence: TGCGCCAGCAGCCACCCTACTAGCGGGACCTACAATGAGCAGTTCTTC. Translating it yields CASSHPTSGTYNEQFF. The full variable domain, with the rest looked up from reference TRBV5-1 and TRBJ2-1, is KAGVTQTPRYLIKTRGQQVTLSCSPISGHRSVSWYQQTPGQGLQFLFEYFSETQRNKGNFPGRFSGRQFSNSRSEMNVSTLELGDSALYLCASSHPTSGTYNEQFFGPGTRLTVL.